The next 6 T cell receptor beta chains were all read from a single sample in a study of technical replicates of blood from a handful of donors. Produced via immunoSEQ multiplex PCR; TCRdb's table is partial and in-frame only. Of approximately 15,000 clones in the sample, 80% were seen once. Sequencing was performed on PBMCs. These receptors were collected from a human donor in good health.

This chain joins TRBV27 and TRBJ2-3; D not resolved. The CDR3 length is 14 residues. V lost 0 bases, J lost 0 bases, and 4 bases lay in between. In germline, CDR1 is MNHEY, CDR2 SMNVEV (reference sequence). CDR3 sequence reads: CASSLSMSTDTQYF. The CDR3 nucleotides read TGTGCCAGCAGTTTATCTATGAGCACAGATACGCAGTATTTT.

The V gene is TRBV6-5, the J gene TRBJ2-7, with D perhaps TRBD2 (5 bases). Trimming took off 7 bases at V and 4 bases at J, with 8 bases between the two ends. Germline V gene data show CDR1 as MNHEY and CDR2 as SVGAGI. The CDR3 has 11 residues. In nucleotides, the CDR3 is TGTGCCAGCAAGCGGCAGTACGAGCAGTACTTC. Protein product: CASKRQYEQYF.

V gene TRBV5-1 combines with J gene TRBJ2-1; perhaps TRBD2 as D (6 bases). Trimming removed 4 bases at V and 0 bases at J, with 14 bases between. The CDR3 extends over 16 amino acids. Looked up from germline, CDR1 is SGHRS and CDR2 is YFSETQ. CDR3 DNA: TGCGCCAGCAGCCTAAACCCTAGCGTCTCCTACAATGAGCAGTTCTTC. It codes for CASSLNPSVSYNEQFF.

This clone was recorded a few times. The chain combines TRBV30 with TRBJ1-4; 7 positions match TRBD1. The CDR3 has 14 amino acids. J gave up 8 bases and V 1 base, and 7 bases lay outside the gene matches. Looked up from germline, CDR1 is GTSNPN and CDR2 is SVGIG (reference sequence). The CDR3 coding sequence is TGTGCCTGGAGTGAGCAGGGGGTAGGCGAAAAACTGTTTTTT. It specifies CAWSEQGVGEKLFF.

This clone was seen a single time. The DNA of the CDR3 is TGTGCCAGCATCGAGTCGGCTAGCGGGAGGGCCTTTAGGACAGATACGCAGTATTTT. It translates to CASIESASGRAFRTDTQYF. The J gene is TRBJ2-3, the V gene TRBV21-1; the table's D call, TRBD2, was not checked against the DNA. TRBV21-1 is termed a pseudogene. The CDR3 totals 19 residues.

The rearrangement uses TRBV6-5 and TRBJ2-3; possible D gene TRBD2, 6 bases. Germline lookup yields CDR1 MNHEY and CDR2 SVGAGI. The CDR3 is 15 residues long. V gave up 4 bases and J gave up 2 bases, with 13 bases separating them. Here the CDR3 reads CASSSRGFHTDTQYF. The CDR3 DNA follows: TGTGCCAGCAGTTCCCGGGGGTTCCACACAGATACGCAGTATTTT.